This T cell receptor (beta chain) was sequenced during a study of tumor-infiltrating lymphocytes in primary liver carcinoma (dated by TCRdb to about 2017). About the investigation overall: Between late 2015 and 2016, several patients in China with histopathologically diagnosed primary liver carcinoma had surgical resection. Of the five patients (three men and two women, aged 30 to 69 years), four had hepatocellular carcinoma and one had combined HCC and intrahepatic cholangiocarcinoma. The five patients had tumors staged T1-T3 N0M0, with maximum diameters ranging from about 4.2 to 10 cm. Each sample produced about 3.5 to 7.5 million productive TCRbeta reads, and read depth showed no significant difference between tissue types. For each liver tumor, the study sampled five regions along with adjacent normal tissue and blood, and applied TCRbeta repertoire sequencing, expression microarrays and whole-exome sequencing. A total of roughly 35 specimens from 5 patients underwent TCRbeta repertoire sequencing, comprising roughly 25 tumor regions, 5 adjacent noncancerous liver tissues and 5 peripheral blood samples. Technical replicate repertoires showed high reproducibility, with mean shared-clone rates about 0.91 and correlation coefficients above 0.95. Findings and caveats that apply to the study as a whole: Comparison of CD4+ and CD8+ T cell repertoires was precluded by the use of bulk unsorted samples. Consistent with antigen-driven expansion, pairs of tumor regions showed higher repertoire overlap (mean roughly 36%) than either tumor-adjacent pairs (about 17%) or tumor-blood pairs (approximately 15%). Only the TCR beta chain was sequenced, so true repertoire diversity is likely underestimated because unpaired alpha chains were not captured. Compared with blood, tumors had a significantly larger share of the repertoire taken up by the top 250 clones (p = 0.039). Only a few patients were included in the study, and the authors note that the findings should be validated in a larger study.

This clonotype was detected many times. Its recognized antigen is unknown. No base qualities exist here, and no much larger clone lies one base off it. Blood RNA was extracted from unsorted whole blood using TRIzol reagent, and germline DNA was obtained with the DNeasy Blood & Tissue kit. At the time of sampling, the patients had chronic HBV infection and had not received any treatment. Before surgery, approximately 4.3 milliliters of peripheral blood were drawn into K2EDTA tubes. Using a constant-region primer and ProtoScript II reverse transcriptase, TCRbeta-specific cDNA was reverse-transcribed from 450 to 650 ng total RNA. Three nested multiplex PCR rounds, following a slightly modified ARM-PCR procedure, were used to build the TCRbeta libraries. Each of the first two PCR rounds ran for about 10 cycles using multiplex TRBV1-TRBV30 forward primers together with a Cbeta reverse primer. A final 25-cycle PCR with Deep VentR polymerase added sample barcodes and Illumina adapters. Before sequencing, amplicons between 200 and 500 bp were purified from gel using a QIAquick gel extraction kit. An Illumina HiSeq 2500 was used to sequence the TCRbeta amplicons with 250-bp paired-end reads. From the authors' description of their analysis: To recover full CDR3 sequences, reads were quality-trimmed using Trimmomatic v0.33 and paired reads were then merged using FLASH v1.2.11. MiGEC v1.2.1b assigned V, D and J germline segments to the rearranged TCRbeta sequences. VDJtools v1.0.0 computed clonotype statistics and Shannon-Wiener diversity indices. Except for diversity analysis, only the 250 most abundant clonotypes of each sample were used in subsequent analyses to reduce sampling bias. The public sequencing data were trimmed at Q25 with fastp and processed into clonotypes with MiXCR by TCRdb, which kept only in-frame beta chains. Every distinct CDR3 protein forms one entry, paired with its most common genes and DNA. What appears here as the V and J calls and clone size reflects TCRdb's work, not the paper's. In this sample the table shows 150,000 to 200,000 distinct CDR3 sequences, about 60% of which occur a single time. Approximately 68% of the sample lies in the top ten.

From the cysteine up to the phenylalanine, the CDR3 has a length of 12 residues. Kept here is only the CDR3 DNA, which spans 36 bases and is read in frame from base 1. At the junction V is shortened by 3 bases and J by 5 bases, with 7 bases in between. CDR1 and CDR2 are read off the germline V gene (reference sequence) as SGHNT and YYREEE. The sequencing input was peripheral blood. The source of this sequence is a middle-aged man with primary liver carcinoma and hepatitis B virus infection. The chain is made from TRBV5-4 and TRBJ2-3, with TRBD2 as a weak D call on 6 bases. The nucleotide sequence is given as TGTGCCAGCAGCTCGGGGGAAGATACGCAGTATTTT. This codes for CASSSGEDTQYF.